The sequence of this TCR beta chain was determined in a study of cytomegalovirus exposure and HLA in healthy donors. Study conclusions and caveats: Immune exposure data for these donors was limited to CMV serostatus. In a later analysis, common viral pathogens appeared linked to several of the most significant clusters. A missense DCLRE1C variant was associated with V- and J-gene trimming of TCR beta chains in a later analysis, and an independent cohort replicated the association. Most TCR sequences were seen very rarely across donors, but some public TCRs occurred in many.

60 Vbeta and 13 Jbeta primers were used in PCR. Assay used: immunoSEQ multiplex PCR; TCRdb lists only in-frame clones, some missing. The sample has around 67,000 clones; over 75% are singletons. This CDR3 has 19 amino acids. Trimming cost V 3 bases and J 1 base; bases outside gene matches: 12. The germline V gene encodes CDR1 MNHNS and CDR2 SASEGT. As for this clone: Its antigen is not known.

Sequencing was done on a sample of PBMCs. This receptor was obtained from a woman aged 25 to 39 in good health and CMV-seropositive. V gene TRBV6-1 combines with J gene TRBJ2-3, with TRBD2 identical over 11 bases. CDR3 sequence: CASSDGNLGLAARTDTQYF. CDR3 DNA sequence: TGTGCCAGCAGTGACGGTAATTTGGGACTAGCGGCTCGCACAGATACGCAGTATTTT.